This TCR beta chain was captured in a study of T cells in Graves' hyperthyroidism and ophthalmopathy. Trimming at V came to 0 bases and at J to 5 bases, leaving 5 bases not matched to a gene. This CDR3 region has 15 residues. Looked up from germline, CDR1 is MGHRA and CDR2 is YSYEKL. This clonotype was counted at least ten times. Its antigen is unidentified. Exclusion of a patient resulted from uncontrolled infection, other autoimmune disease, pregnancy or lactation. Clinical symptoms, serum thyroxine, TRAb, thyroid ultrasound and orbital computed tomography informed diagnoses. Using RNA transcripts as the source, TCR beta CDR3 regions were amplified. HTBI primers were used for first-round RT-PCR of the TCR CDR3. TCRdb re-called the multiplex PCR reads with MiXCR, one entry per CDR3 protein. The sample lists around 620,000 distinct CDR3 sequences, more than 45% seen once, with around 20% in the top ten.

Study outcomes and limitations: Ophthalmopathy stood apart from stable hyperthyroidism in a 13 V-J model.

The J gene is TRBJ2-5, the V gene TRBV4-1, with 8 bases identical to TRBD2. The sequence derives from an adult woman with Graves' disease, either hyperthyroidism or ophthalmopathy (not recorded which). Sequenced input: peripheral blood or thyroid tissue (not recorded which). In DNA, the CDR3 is TGCGCCAGCAGCCAAGATAGCGGGATCCCCGAGACCCAGTACTTC. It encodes CASSQDSGIPETQYF.